This T cell receptor (beta chain) originates from a study of early T cells in non-severe SARS-CoV-2 infection. About the study: It was bulk RNA from unsorted whole blood that was sequenced, and the chains were unpaired. Findings of the study overall: Database matching using VDJdb favored anti-spike CD8 responses, with private and CD4 specificities left missing.

The library protocol tagged individual cDNA molecules with unique molecular identifiers. TCRdb re-called the 5' RACE reads through MiXCR, storing one row per CDR3 protein. The sample records 50,000 to 70,000 distinct CDR3 sequences, 8% to 10% being singletons. This clonotype was picked up many times. Its matching antigen is unknown. The sample consisted of whole blood. The TCR sequence derives from an adult who was a healthcare worker with PCR-confirmed SARS-CoV-2 infection or an uninfected control (not recorded which).

Here the CDR3 reads CASSLRGDSSYEQYF. DNA of the CDR3: TGCGCCAGCAGCTTGAGGGGGGACAGCTCCTACGAGCAGTACTTC. The chain couples TRBV5-1 to TRBJ2-7, with a tentative D call TRBD1 (7 bases). Between the trimmed V and J ends, which lost 1 base and 0 bases, there was a span of 11 bases. The length of the CDR3 is 15 residues. CDR1 and CDR2 from the germline V gene are SGHRS and YFSETQ.